This TCR beta chain was identified in a study of early T cells in non-severe SARS-CoV-2 infection. Study overall: Alpha and beta chains were unpaired, from unsorted whole-blood bulk RNA. Broader study findings: Comparison of clonotypes with VDJdb favored anti-spike CD8 responses while missing private and CD4 specificities.

With regard to this clonotype: Its specificity is not known.

CDR3 length: 14 amino acids. Germline V gene data show CDR1 as DFQATT and CDR2 as SNEGSKA (reference sequence). Trimming took 6 bases from V and 5 from J; bases not matched to a gene: 6. Attachment of unique molecular identifiers to individual cDNA molecules was performed. TCRdb re-derived calls from the 5' RACE reads in MiXCR, one entry per CDR3 protein. This table holds approximately 64,000 distinct CDR3 sequences, roughly 18% found once. The genes are TRBV20-1 and TRBJ1-4, with 10 bases lining up with TRBD1. Sequencing was performed on whole blood, taken at baseline. The TCR sequence derives from an adult who was a healthcare worker with PCR-confirmed SARS-CoV-2 infection or an uninfected control (not recorded which). The CDR3 loop reads CSARKGQGNEKLFF. The CDR3 DNA follows: TGCAGTGCACGAAAGGGACAGGGGAATGAAAAACTGTTTTTT.